Below, 16 T cell receptor beta chains from the same sample are listed, as sequenced in a study of early T cells in non-severe SARS-CoV-2 infection. Via MiXCR, TCRdb re-called the 5' RACE reads, giving one row per CDR3 protein. The sample carries 70,000 to 90,000 distinct CDR3 sequences, about 16% recorded once. Sequencing was carried out using whole blood. These TCRs come from an adult who was a healthcare worker with PCR-confirmed SARS-CoV-2 infection or an uninfected control (not recorded which).

This sequence joins TRBV7-9 and TRBJ2-3, with unresolved D. CDR1 is SEHNR, CDR2 FQNEAQ, per germline (reference sequence). The germline V and J ends were trimmed by 1 base and 2 bases, with 13 bases remaining between them. The length of the CDR3 is 16 residues. The CDR3 loop reads CASSLENGNPTDTQYF. The CDR3 coding sequence is TGTGCCAGCAGCTTAGAGAACGGCAACCCCACAGATACGCAGTATTTT.

This clonotype was picked up a small number of times. The chain carries TRBV7-2 and TRBJ2-5; no clear D gene. V gave up 7 bases and J gave up 1 base, with 10 bases separating them. The germline V gene encodes CDR1 SGHTA and CDR2 FQGNSA. The CDR3 totals 13 residues. The chain's CDR3 is CASNIDSQETQYF. The CDR3, as DNA: TGTGCCAGCAACATCGACTCCCAAGAGACCCAGTACTTC.

The chain combines TRBV6-6 with TRBJ1-2; a possible D gene is TRBD1 (5 bases). Looked up from germline, CDR1 is MNHNY and CDR2 is SVGAGI (reference sequence). This CDR3 has 12 amino acids. V lost 6 bases to trimming and J lost 5 bases, with 10 bases between them. In DNA form, the CDR3 reads TGTGCCAGCAGCTCCAGGGAGTATGGCTACACCTTC. Its translation: CASSSREYGYTF.

This chain joins TRBV6-2 or TRBV6-3 and TRBJ2-1; 7 nucleotides agree with TRBD2. Germline lookup yields CDR1 MNHEY and CDR2 SVGEGT. The CDR3 is 14 residues long. With V trimmed by 5 bases and J by 7 bases, 8 bases remained unmatched. The CDR3 protein is CASSMGGMANEQFF. CDR3 coding DNA: TGTGCCAGCAGTATGGGAGGGATGGCAAATGAGCAGTTCTTC.

CDR3 nucleotides: TGCAGTGCTAGAGATATGGCCTTGAGCTCCTACGAGCAGTACTTC. It translates to CSARDMALSSYEQYF. This sequence joins TRBV20-1 and TRBJ2-7; D is undetermined. Germline-derived CDR1 and CDR2 are DFQATT and SNEGSKA (reference sequence). With 0 bases removed from V and 0 bases from J, the gap between germline ends came to 12 bases. CDR3 length: 15 residues.

Note on this clonotype: A junction end diverges from the germline sequence, so it may reflect a read error. The chain recombines TRBV5-6 with TRBJ2-7; tentatively, D is TRBD1 (7 bases). The CDR3 has 14 amino acids. Germline V gene sequence: CDR1 SGHDT, CDR2 YYEEEE. In DNA, the CDR3 is TGTGTCAGCAGCGCGCAGGGGGGATCCTACGAGCAGTACTTC. It specifies CVSSAQGGSYEQYF.

In its sample, this clonotype was seen many times. The genes are TRBV23-1 and TRBJ2-2; the D gene is possibly TRBD1 (7 bases). TRBV23-1 is an ORF, and what it does is uncertain. Trimming removed 7 bases at V and 0 bases at J, with 15 bases between. The CDR3 is 16 amino acids. The CDR3 reads CASTPEGAPNTGELFF. CDR3 bases: TGCGCCAGCACCCCGGAGGGGGCCCCGAACACCGGGGAGCTGTTTTTT.

The V gene is TRBV20-1, the J gene TRBJ2-5; D is possibly TRBD2 (5 bases). Between the trimmed V and J ends, which lost 3 bases and 1 base, there was a span of 15 bases. Germline V CDR1 and CDR2: DFQATT, SNEGSKA (reference sequence). This CDR3 is 15 amino acids long. The DNA for the CDR3 is TGCAGTGCTAGGTCCCTAGCTGATCTCCAAGAGACCCAGTACTTC. The encoded protein is CSARSLADLQETQYF.

This clonotype was picked up a small number of times. The gene calls are TRBV7-9 and TRBJ1-3, with 8 bases that match TRBD1. Trimming cost V 1 base and J 7 bases; bases outside gene matches: 0. Per the germline V gene, CDR1 is SEHNR and CDR2 is FQNEAQ (reference sequence). The CDR3 contains 13 residues. The CDR3 region has the DNA TGTGCCAGCAGCTTAGGACAGGGGAACACCATATATTTT. Translated, it gives CASSLGQGNTIYF.

The rearrangement links TRBV3-1 to TRBJ2-7; D assignment may be TRBD1 or TRBD2 (6 bases each). The length of the CDR3 is 16 residues. Germline CDR1 LGHDT, CDR2 YNNKEL (reference sequence). Trimming left V 1 base short and J 2 bases short, with 15 bases between. Written as DNA, the CDR3 is TGTGCCAGCAGCCAAGTAATGGGAAGGGGGGCCTACGAGCAGTACTTC. It specifies CASSQVMGRGAYEQYF.

This clonotype was detected a few times. This sequence joins TRBV19 and TRBJ2-3; D gene ambiguous. This CDR3 region has 14 residues. Germline lookup yields CDR1 LNHDA and CDR2 SQIVND (reference sequence). The V end was cut by 2 bases, the J end by 2 bases, with 8 bases between. CDR3 coding DNA: TGTGCCAGTAGTATAACCGGAGACACAGATACGCAGTATTTT. Encoded protein: CASSITGDTDTQYF.

This clonotype was found many times. V gene TRBV12-3 or TRBV12-4 combines with J gene TRBJ1-2; unclear D gene. The length of the CDR3 is 13 residues. The V and J ends lost 3 bases and 2 bases respectively, with 7 bases between them. CDR3 loop: CASSLGQNYGYTF. The CDR3 DNA reads TGTGCCAGCAGTTTGGGCCAGAACTATGGCTACACCTTC.

This sequence joins TRBV20-1 and TRBJ2-1, with 11 bases lining up with TRBD2. Trimming removed 3 bases from V and 7 bases from J; junction bases left unmatched: 5. The CDR3 loop spans 14 amino acids. Per the germline V gene, CDR1 is DFQATT and CDR2 is SNEGSKA (reference sequence). The CDR3: CSASPSGRRNEQFF. In nucleotides, the CDR3 is TGCAGTGCTAGTCCTAGCGGGAGGCGGAATGAGCAGTTCTTC.

This clonotype was detected a few times. This chain joins TRBV6-2 or TRBV6-3 and TRBJ2-3; unclear D gene. The V and J ends lost 8 bases and 7 bases respectively, with 7 bases between them. There are 10 residues in the CDR3. CDR1 and CDR2 from the germline V gene are MNHEY and SVGEGT. CDR3: CASGSYTQYF. The CDR3 DNA sequence: TGTGCCAGCGGGTCTTATACGCAGTATTTT.

J is TRBJ2-1 and V is TRBV27, with a weak D call TRBD2 (6 bases). V dropped 7 bases and J dropped 9 bases, with 16 bases sitting between them. The CDR3 runs 13 residues. Germline V lookup: CDR1 MNHEY, CDR2 SMNVEV (reference sequence). CDR3 DNA sequence: TGTGCCAGCACCGGGACTCCACGGGGTGAGCAGTTCTTC. As protein: CASTGTPRGEQFF.

The chain is built from TRBV20-1 and TRBJ2-5; the D gene is possibly TRBD2 (5 bases). From germline, CDR1 is DFQATT and CDR2 SNEGSKA (reference sequence). The CDR3 length is 14 residues. The germline V and J ends were trimmed by 3 bases and 5 bases, with 16 bases remaining between them. The CDR3 bases are TGCAGTGCTAGGATCGGAGGAATGTCGGAGACCCAGTACTTC. This sequence encodes CSARIGGMSETQYF.